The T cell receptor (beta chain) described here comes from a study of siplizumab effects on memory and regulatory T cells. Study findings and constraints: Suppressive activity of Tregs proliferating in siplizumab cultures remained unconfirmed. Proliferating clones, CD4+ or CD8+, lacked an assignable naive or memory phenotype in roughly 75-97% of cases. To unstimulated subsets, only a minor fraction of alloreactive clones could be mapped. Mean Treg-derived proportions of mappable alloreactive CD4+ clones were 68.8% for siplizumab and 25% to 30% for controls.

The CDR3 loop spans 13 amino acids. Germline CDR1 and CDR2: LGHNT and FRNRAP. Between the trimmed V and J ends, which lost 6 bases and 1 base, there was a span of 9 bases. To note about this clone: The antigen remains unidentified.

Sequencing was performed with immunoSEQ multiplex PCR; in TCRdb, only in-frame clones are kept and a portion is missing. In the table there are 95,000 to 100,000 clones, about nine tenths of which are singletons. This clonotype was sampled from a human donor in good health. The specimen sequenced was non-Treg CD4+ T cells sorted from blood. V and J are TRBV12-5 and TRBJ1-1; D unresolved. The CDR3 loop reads CASGDNKNTEAFF. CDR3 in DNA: TGTGCTAGTGGGGATAATAAGAACACTGAAGCTTTCTTT.